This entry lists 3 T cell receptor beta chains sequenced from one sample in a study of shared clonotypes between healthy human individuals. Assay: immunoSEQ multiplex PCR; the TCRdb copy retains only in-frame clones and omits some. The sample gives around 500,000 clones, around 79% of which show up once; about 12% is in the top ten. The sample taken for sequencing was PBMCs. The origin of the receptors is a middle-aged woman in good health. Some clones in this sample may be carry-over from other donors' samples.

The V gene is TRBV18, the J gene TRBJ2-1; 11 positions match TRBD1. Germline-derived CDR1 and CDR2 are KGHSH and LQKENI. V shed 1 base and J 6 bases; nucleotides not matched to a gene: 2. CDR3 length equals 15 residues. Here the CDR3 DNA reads TGTGCCAGCTCACCACTGGGACAGGGGGTCAATGAGCAGTTCTTC. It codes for CASSPLGQGVNEQFF.

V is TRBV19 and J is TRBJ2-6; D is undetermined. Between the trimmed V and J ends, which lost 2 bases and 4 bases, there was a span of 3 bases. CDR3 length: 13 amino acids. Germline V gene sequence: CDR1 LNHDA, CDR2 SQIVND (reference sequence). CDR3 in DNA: TGTGCCAGTAGTATAACGGGGGCCAACGTCCTGACTTTC. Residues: CASSITGANVLTF.

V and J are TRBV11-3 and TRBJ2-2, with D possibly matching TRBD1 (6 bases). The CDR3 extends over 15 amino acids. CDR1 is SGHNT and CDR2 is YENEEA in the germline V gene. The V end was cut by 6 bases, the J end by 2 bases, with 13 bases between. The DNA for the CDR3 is TGTGCCAGCAGTCCCGGACAGCATAACACCGGGGAGCTGTTTTTT. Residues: CASSPGQHNTGELFF.